The rows below give T cell receptor beta chains drawn from one sample of a study of blood T cell repertoires in COVID-19. Profiled with immunoSEQ multiplex PCR; TCRdb holds only in-frame clones, not every one. The table records approximately 100,000 clones, around 82% of them present only once. The sequenced sample consisted of peripheral blood. The receptors stem from a woman between 45 and 65 years old with acute or convalescent COVID-19. CDR3s leave out the opening cysteine and the closing phenylalanine or tryptophan.

v_call	cdr3_aa
TRBV18	ASSPRRTYSNQPQH
TRBV9	ASSVGDGGWSGYT
TRBV19	ASSPLQGTHLYSNQPQH
TRBV27	ASSPRGLGGNSPLH
TRBV5-1	ASSADSSYEQY
TRBV6-2/TRBV6-3	ASSYYGTTDYEQY
TRBV10-3	AISEPRGATEAF
TRBV3-1/TRBV3-2	ASSQGASRYNEQF
TRBV3-1/TRBV3-2	ASSQQTSGVNYEQY
TRBV21-1	ASSKALHARYRAAAF
TRBV5-6	ASSRRAGAGTGELF
TRBV7-9	ASSSRQGTNEKLF
TRBV5-1	ASSPTTGENGYT
TRBV28	ASSLNGNEQF
TRBV19	ASSPGGGQY
TRBV19	ASSISGTTNTGELF
TRBV11-1	ASSAADRGQDGELF
TRBV19	ASSPRRENTEAF
TRBV9	ASSVDAGNSPLH
TRBV5-4	ASSRVIGTGGDTQY
TRBV5-1	ASSLAGQEDEAF
TRBV10-3	AIMNTGVGTEAF
TRBV9	ASSADPTGGYT
TRBV2	ASSEMSGGMYGYT